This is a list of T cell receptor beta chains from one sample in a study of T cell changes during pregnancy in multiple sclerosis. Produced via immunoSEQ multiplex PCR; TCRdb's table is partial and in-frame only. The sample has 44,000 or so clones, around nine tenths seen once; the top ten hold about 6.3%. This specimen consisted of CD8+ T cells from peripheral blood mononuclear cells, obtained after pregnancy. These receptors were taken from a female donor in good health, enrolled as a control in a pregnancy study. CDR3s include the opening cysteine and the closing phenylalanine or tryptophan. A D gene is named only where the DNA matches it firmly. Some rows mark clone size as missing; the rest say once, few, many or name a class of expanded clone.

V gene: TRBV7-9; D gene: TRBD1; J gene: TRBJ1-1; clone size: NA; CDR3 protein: CASSSRQGGIMNTEAFF; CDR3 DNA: TGTGCCAGCAGCTCGCGACAGGGGGGGATCATGAACACTGAAGCTTTCTTT
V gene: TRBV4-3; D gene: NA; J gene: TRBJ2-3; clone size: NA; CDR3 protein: CASSQGSGGADTQYF; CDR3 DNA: TGCGCCAGCAGCCAAGGAAGCGGTGGAGCAGATACGCAGTATTTT
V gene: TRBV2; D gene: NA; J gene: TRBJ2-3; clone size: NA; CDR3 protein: CAGLDRGGTDTQYF; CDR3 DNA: TGTGCCGGTCTCGACAGGGGAGGGACAGATACGCAGTATTTT
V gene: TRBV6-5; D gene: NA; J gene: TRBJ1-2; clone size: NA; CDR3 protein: CASSYAGLSANYGYTF; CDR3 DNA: TGTGCCAGCAGTTACGCGGGGCTTTCGGCCAACTATGGCTACACCTTC
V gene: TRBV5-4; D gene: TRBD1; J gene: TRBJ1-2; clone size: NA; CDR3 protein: CASSVDRVPHYGYTF; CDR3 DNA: TGTGCCAGCAGTGTGGACAGGGTTCCACACTATGGCTACACCTTC
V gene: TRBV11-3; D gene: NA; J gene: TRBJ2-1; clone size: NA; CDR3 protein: CASSSEGTYNEQFF; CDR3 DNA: TGTGCCAGCAGCTCGGAGGGAACGTACAATGAGCAGTTCTTC
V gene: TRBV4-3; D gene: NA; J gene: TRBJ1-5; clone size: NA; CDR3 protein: CASSQEWGPHQPQHF; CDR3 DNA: TGCGCCAGCAGCCAAGAATGGGGCCCTCATCAGCCCCAGCATTTT
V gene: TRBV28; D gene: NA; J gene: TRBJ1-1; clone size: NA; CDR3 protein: CASSPVGAPNTEAFF; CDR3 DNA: TGTGCCAGCAGTCCCGTAGGGGCGCCGAACACTGAAGCTTTCTTT
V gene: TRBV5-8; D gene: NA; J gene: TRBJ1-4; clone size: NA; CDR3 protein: CASSPRPGSF; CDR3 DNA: TGTGCCAGCAGCCCAAGGCCGGGGAGTTTT
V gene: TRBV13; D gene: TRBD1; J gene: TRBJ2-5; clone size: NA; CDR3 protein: CASSLEGGNLETQYF; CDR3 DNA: TGTGCCAGCAGCTTAGAAGGGGGCAACTTGGAGACCCAGTACTTC
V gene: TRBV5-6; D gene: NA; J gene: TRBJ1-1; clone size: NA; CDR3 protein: CASSFAAEAFF; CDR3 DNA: TGTGCCAGCAGCTTTGCGGCTGAAGCTTTCTTT
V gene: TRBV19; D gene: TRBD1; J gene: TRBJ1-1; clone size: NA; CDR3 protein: CASSTKTGTGVKGMNTEAFF; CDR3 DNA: TGTGCCAGTAGTACCAAAACCGGGACAGGGGTTAAGGGCATGAACACTGAAGCTTTCTTT
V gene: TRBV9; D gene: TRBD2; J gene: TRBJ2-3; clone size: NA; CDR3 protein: CASSGSPSGGWYGSTDTQYF; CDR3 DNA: TGTGCCAGCAGCGGGAGTCCTAGCGGGGGGTGGTATGGTAGCACAGATACGCAGTATTTT
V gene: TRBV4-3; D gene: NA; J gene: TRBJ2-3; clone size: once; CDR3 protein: CASSQAGRGGGDTQYF; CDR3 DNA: TGCGCCAGCAGCCAAGCCGGTCGAGGTGGGGGGGATACGCAGTATTTT
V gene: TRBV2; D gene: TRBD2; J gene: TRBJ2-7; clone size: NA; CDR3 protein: CASTDPWVSGVSYEQYF; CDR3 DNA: TGTGCCAGCACCGATCCGTGGGTTAGCGGGGTTTCCTACGAGCAGTACTTC
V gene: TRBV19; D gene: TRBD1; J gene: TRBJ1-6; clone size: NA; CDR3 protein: CASRDRGGFSPLHF; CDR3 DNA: TGTGCCAGTAGAGACAGGGGAGGATTCTCACCCCTCCACTTT
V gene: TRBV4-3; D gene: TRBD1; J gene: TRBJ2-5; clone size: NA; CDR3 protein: CASSQGQGFEETQYF; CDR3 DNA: TGCGCCAGCTCCCAGGGACAGGGGTTTGAAGAGACCCAGTACTTC
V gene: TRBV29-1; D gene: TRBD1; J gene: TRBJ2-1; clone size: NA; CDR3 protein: CSAGRQGLNEQFF; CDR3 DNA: TGCAGCGCCGGCCGACAGGGCCTTAATGAGCAGTTCTTC
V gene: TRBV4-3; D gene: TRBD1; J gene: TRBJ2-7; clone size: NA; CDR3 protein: CASSGTASYEQYF; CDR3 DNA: TGCGCCAGCAGTGGGACAGCTAGCTACGAGCAGTACTTC
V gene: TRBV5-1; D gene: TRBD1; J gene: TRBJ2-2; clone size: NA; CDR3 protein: CASSLEPTGVDTGELFF; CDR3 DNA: TGCGCCAGCAGCTTGGAGCCTACAGGGGTGGACACCGGGGAGCTGTTTTTT
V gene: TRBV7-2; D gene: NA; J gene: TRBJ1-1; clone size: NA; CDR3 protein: CASSLHRTVNTEAFF; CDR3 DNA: TGTGCCAGCAGCTTACATCGGACAGTGAACACTGAAGCTTTCTTT
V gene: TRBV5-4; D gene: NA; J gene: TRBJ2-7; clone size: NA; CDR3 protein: CASSPLRAGEQYF; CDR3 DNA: TGTGCCAGCAGCCCACTGAGGGCTGGAGAGCAGTACTTC
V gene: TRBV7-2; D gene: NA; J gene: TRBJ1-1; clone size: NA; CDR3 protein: CASSLYPIGQALMNTEAFF; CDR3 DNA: TGTGCCAGCAGCTTATACCCAATTGGGCAGGCTCTTATGAACACTGAAGCTTTCTTT
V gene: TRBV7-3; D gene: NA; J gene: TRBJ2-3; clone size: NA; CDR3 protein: CASSQGGQGTDTQYF; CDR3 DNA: TGTGCCAGCAGCCAAGGGGGACAAGGCACAGATACGCAGTATTTT
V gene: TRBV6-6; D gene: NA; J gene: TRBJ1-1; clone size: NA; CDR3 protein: CASSYPTDRTFEAFF; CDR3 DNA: TGTGCCAGCAGTTACCCCACCGACAGAACTTTTGAAGCTTTCTTT
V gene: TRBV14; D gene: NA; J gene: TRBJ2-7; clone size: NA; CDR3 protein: CASSQASLAYEQYF; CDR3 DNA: TGTGCCAGCAGCCAAGCTAGCCTAGCCTACGAGCAGTACTTC
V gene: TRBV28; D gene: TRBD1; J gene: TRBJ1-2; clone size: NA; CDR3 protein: CASSLGTGARGYTF; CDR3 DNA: TGTGCCAGCAGTTTAGGGACAGGGGCCCGCGGCTACACCTTC
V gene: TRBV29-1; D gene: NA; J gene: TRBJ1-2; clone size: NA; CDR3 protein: CSALTGMDYGYTF; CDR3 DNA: TGCAGCGCTTTGACAGGAATGGACTATGGCTACACCTTC
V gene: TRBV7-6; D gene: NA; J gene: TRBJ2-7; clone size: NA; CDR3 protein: CASSSRGAQREQYF; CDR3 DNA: TGTGCCAGCAGCTCCCGGGGGGCGCAGCGCGAGCAGTACTTC
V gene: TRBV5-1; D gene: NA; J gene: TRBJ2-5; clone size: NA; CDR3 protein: CASSPGWETQYF; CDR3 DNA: TGCGCCAGCAGCCCCGGGTGGGAGACCCAGTACTTC
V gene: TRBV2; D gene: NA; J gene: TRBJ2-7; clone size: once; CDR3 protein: CASSDSRYYEQYF; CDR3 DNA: TGTGCCAGCAGCGACAGTCGATACTACGAGCAGTACTTC
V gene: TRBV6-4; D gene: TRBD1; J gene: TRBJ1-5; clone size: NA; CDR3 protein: CASRRTGDLNF; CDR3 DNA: TGTGCCAGCAGACGGACAGGGGACTTGAATTTT
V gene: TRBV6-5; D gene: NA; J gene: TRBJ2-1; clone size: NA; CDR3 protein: CASSYSGGDYNEQFF; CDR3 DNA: TGTGCCAGCAGTTACTCAGGGGGGGACTACAATGAGCAGTTCTTC
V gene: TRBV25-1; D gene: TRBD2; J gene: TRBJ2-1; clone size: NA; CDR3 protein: CASRGLVSSYNEQFF; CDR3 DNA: TGTGCCAGCAGGGGACTAGTGAGCTCCTACAATGAGCAGTTCTTC
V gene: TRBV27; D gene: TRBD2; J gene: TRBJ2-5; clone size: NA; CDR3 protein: CASSHIGGGGETQYF; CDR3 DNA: TGTGCCAGCAGCCATATTGGGGGGGGTGGAGAGACCCAGTACTTC
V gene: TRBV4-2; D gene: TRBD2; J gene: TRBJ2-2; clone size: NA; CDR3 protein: CASSQGDYIGANTGELFF; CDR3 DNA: TGTGCCAGCAGCCAAGGGGACTACATTGGGGCGAACACCGGGGAGCTGTTTTTT
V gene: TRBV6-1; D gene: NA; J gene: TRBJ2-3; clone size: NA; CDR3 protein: CASRETDTQYF; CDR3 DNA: TGTGCCAGCAGGGAGACAGATACGCAGTATTTT
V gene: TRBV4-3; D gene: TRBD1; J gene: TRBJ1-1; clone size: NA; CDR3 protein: CASSLGTGDTEAFF; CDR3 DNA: TGCGCCAGCAGCCTCGGGACAGGGGACACTGAAGCTTTCTTT
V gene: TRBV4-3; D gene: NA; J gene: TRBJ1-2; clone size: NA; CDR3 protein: CASSQAKWGGVGYTF; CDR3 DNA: TGCGCCAGCAGCCAAGCTAAGTGGGGGGGTGTAGGCTACACCTTC
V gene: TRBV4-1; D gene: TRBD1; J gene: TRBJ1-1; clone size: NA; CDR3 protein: CASSLGTASPANTEAFF; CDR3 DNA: TGCGCCAGCAGCCTGGGGACAGCCTCCCCTGCGAACACTGAAGCTTTCTTT
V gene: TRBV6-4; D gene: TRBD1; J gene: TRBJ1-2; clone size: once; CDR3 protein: CASSGGSNYGYTF; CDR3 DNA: TGTGCCAGTTCAGGGGGATCTAACTATGGCTACACCTTC
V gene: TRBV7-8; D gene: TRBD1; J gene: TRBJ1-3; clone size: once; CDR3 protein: CASSQGQGHTIYF; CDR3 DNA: TGTGCCAGCAGCCAGGGACAGGGCCACACCATATATTTT
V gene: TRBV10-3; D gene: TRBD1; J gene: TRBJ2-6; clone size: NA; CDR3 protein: CAISDFNVGTDRSGANVLTF; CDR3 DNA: TGTGCCATCAGTGATTTTAATGTCGGGACAGACCGCTCTGGGGCCAACGTCCTGACTTTC
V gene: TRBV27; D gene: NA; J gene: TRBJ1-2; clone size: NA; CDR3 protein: CASSTGANGYTF; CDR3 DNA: TGTGCCAGCTCAACAGGAGCTAATGGCTACACCTTC
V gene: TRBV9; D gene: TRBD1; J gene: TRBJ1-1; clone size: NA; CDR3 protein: CASSVGGGGEWTEAFF; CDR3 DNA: TGTGCCAGCAGCGTAGGAGGGGGCGGGGAATGGACTGAAGCTTTCTTT
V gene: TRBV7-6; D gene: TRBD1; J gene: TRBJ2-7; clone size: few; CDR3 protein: CASSSSNSGTGRREQYF; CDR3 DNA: TGTGCCAGCAGCTCGTCAAATTCCGGGACAGGGAGGCGCGAGCAGTACTTC
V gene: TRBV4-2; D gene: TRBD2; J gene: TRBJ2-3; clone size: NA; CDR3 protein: CASSHPSGGRPDTQYF; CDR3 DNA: TGTGCCAGCAGCCACCCGAGCGGGGGGCGCCCAGATACGCAGTATTTT
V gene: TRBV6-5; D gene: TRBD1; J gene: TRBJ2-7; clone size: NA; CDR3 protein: CASRLDRGASYEQYF; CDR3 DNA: TGTGCCAGCAGACTGGACAGGGGAGCCTCCTACGAGCAGTACTTC
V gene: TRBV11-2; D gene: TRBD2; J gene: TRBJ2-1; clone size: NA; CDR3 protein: CASSSEGTSGGANEQFF; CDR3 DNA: TGTGCCAGCAGCTCCGAAGGGACTAGCGGGGGGGCCAATGAGCAGTTCTTC
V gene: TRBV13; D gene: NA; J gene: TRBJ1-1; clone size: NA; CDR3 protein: CASRSDTLATEAFF; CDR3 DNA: TGTGCCAGCAGATCCGACACGCTTGCCACTGAAGCTTTCTTT